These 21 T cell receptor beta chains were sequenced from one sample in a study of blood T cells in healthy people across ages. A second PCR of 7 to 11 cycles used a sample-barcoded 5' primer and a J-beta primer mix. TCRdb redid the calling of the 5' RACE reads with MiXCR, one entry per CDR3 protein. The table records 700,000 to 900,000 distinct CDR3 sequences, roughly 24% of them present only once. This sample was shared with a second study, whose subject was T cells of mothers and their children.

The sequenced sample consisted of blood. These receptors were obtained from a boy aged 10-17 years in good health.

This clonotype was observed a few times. CDR3 region: CSLRGPGNTEAFF. The CDR3 DNA reads TGCAGCCTGCGGGGCCCCGGGAACACTGAAGCTTTCTTT. The rearrangement links TRBV29-1 to TRBJ1-1; D possibly corresponds to TRBD1 (5 bases). The ends were cut back, 8 bases at V and 1 base at J, with 14 bases in the middle. This CDR3 is 13 amino acids long. The germline V gene has CDR1 SQVTM and CDR2 ANQGSEA. The full variable domain, its missing parts supplied by reference TRBV29-1 and TRBJ1-1, is SAVISQKPSRDICQRGTSLTIQCQVDSQVTMMFWYRQQPGQSLTLIATANQGSEATYESGFVIDKFPISRPNLTFSTLTVSNMSPEDSSIYLCSLRGPGNTEAFFGQGTRLTVV.

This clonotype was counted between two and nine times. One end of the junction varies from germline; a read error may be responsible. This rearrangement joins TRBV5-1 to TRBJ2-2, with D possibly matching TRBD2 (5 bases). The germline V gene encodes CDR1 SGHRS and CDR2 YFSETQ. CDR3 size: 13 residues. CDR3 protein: CASSLDFSGELFF. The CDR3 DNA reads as TGCGCCAGCAGTTTGGACTTCTCCGGGGAGCTGTTTTTT.

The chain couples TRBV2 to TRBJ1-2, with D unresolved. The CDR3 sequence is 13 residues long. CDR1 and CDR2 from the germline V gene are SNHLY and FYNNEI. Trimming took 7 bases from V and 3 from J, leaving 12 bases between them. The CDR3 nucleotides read TGTGCCAGCAACGGCAGGACGTACTATGGCTACACCTTC. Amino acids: CASNGRTYYGYTF.

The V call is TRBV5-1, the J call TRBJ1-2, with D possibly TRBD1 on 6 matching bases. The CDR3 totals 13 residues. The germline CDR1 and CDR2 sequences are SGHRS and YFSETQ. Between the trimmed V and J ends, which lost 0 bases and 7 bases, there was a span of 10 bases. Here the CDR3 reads CASSLEGEAGYTF. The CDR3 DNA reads TGCGCCAGCAGCTTGGAGGGGGAGGCTGGCTACACCTTC.

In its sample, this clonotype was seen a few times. The CDR3 coding sequence is TGTGCCAGCCGCGGGACATCCGATATGCCCCAGCATTTT. Amino acids: CASRGTSDMPQHF. The chain has TRBV18 and TRBJ1-5, with D possibly TRBD1 on 6 matching bases. There are 13 residues in the CDR3. Trimming stripped 8 bases from V and 9 bases from J, with 17 bases between. The germline V gene has CDR1 KGHSH and CDR2 LQKENI.

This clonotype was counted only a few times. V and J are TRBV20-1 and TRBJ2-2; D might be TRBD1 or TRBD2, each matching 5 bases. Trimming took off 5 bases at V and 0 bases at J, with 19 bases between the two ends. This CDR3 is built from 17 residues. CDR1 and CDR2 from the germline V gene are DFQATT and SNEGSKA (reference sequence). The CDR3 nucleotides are TGCAGTGCTCTTGGGACCGGTAGTGGGGCGAACACCGGGGAGCTGTTTTTT. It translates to CSALGTGSGANTGELFF.

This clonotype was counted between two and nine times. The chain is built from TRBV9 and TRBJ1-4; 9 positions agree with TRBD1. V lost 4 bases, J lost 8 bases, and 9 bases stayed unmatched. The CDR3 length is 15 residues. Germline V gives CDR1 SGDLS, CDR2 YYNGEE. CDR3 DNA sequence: TGTGCCAGCAGCTTCCGGGACAGGGAGGGAGAAAAACTGTTTTTT. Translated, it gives CASSFRDREGEKLFF.

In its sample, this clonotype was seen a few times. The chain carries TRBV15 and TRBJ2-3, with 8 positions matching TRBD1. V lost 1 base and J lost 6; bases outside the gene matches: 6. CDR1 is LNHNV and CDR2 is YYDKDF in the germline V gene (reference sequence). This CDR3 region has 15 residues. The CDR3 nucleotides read TGTGCCACCAGCAGAGCGCGACAGGGGAGGGATACGCAGTATTTT. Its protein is CATSRARQGRDTQYF.

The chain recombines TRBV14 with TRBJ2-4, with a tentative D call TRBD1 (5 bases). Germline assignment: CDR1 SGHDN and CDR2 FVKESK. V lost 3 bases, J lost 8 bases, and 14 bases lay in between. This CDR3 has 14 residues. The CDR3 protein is CASSQELRADIQYF. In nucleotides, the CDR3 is TGTGCCAGCAGCCAGGAACTCAGGGCGGACATTCAGTACTTC. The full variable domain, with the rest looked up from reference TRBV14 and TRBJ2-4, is EAGVTQFPSHSVIEKGQTVTLRCDPISGHDNLYWYRRVMGKEIKFLLHFVKESKQDESGMPNNRFLAERTGGTYSTLKVQPAELEDSGVYFCASSQELRADIQYFGAGTRLSVL.

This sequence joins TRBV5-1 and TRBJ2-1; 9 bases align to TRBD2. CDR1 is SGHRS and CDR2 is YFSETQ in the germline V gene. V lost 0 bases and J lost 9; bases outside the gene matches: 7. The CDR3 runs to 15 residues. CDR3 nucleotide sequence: TGCGCCAGCAGCTTGGCAGCGGGGGGAAGTGGTGAGCAGTTCTTC. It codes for CASSLAAGGSGEQFF.

CDR3 in DNA: TGCGCCAGCAGCTACGCGACTGAAACCTACGAGCAGTACTTC. Translation: CASSYATETYEQYF. The V and J genes are TRBV5-1 and TRBJ2-5; D remains ambiguous. Judging by the DNA end, TRBJ2-7 fits better; the J call may be wrong. The CDR3 runs to 14 residues. Germline CDR1 SGHRS, CDR2 YFSETQ.

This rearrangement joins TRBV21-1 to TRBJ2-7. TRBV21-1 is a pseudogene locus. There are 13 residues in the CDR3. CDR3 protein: CASSKAHSYEQYF. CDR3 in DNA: TGTGCCAGCAGCAAAGCCCACTCCTACGAGCAGTACTTC.

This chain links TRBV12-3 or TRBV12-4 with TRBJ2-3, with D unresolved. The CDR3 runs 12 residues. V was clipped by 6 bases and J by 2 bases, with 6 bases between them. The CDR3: CASRRNTDTQYF. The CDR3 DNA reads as TGTGCCAGCAGACGCAACACAGATACGCAGTATTTT.

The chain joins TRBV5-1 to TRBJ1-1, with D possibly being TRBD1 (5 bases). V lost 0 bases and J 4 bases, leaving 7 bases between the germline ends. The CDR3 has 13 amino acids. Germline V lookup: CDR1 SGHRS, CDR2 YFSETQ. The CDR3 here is CASSLEGITEAFF. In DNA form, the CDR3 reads TGCGCCAGCAGCTTGGAGGGGATCACTGAAGCTTTCTTT.

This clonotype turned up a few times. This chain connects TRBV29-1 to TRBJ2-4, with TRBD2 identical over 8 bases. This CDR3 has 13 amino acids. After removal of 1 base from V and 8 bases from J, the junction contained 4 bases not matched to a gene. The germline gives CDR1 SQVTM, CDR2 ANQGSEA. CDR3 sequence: CSVEVGGGDIQYF. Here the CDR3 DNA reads TGCAGCGTTGAAGTCGGGGGGGGGGACATTCAGTACTTC.

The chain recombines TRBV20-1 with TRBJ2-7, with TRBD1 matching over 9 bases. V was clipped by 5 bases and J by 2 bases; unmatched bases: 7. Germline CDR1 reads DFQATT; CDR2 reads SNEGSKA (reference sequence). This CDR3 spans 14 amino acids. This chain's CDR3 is CSARKQGAAYEQYF. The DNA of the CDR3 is TGCAGTGCTCGGAAACAGGGGGCCGCCTACGAGCAGTACTTC.

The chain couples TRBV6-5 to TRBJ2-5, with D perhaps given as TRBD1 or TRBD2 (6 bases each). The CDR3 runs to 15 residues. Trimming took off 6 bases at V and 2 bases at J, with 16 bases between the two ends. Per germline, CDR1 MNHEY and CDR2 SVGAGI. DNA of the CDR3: TGTGCCAGCAGCCGGCCGGGGGCGACACAAGAGACCCAGTACTTC. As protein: CASSRPGATQETQYF.

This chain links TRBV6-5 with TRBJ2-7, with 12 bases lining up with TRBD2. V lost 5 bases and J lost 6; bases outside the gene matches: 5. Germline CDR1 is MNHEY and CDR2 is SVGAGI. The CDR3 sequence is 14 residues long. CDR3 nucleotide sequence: TGTGCCAGCAGTGATACTAGCGGGGGGCTCGAGCAGTACTTC. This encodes CASSDTSGGLEQYF.

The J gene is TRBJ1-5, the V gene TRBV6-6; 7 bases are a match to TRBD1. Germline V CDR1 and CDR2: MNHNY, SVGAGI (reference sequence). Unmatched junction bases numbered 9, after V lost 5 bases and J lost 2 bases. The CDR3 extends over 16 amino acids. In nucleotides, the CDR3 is TGTGCCAGCAGTCCCCGGACAGGCGGTGGCAATCAGCCCCAGCATTTT. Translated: CASSPRTGGGNQPQHF.

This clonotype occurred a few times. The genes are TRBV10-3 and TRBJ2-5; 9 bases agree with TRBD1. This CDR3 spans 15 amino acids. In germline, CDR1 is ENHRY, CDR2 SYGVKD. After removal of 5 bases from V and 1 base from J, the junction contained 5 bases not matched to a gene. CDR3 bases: TGTGCCATCAGTCGACAGGGGGTTGGCCAAGAGACCCAGTACTTC. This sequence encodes CAISRQGVGQETQYF.

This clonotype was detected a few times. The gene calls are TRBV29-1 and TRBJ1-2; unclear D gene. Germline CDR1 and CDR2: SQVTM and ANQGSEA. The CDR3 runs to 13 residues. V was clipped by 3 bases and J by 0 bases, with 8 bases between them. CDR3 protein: CSVDLQANYGYTF. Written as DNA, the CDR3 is TGCAGCGTTGACTTGCAGGCTAACTATGGCTACACCTTC.